These T cell receptor beta chains were read from a single sample in a study of blood T cell repertoires in COVID-19. Sequencing was performed with immunoSEQ multiplex PCR; in TCRdb, only in-frame clones are kept and a portion is missing. The sample has approximately 60,000 clones; just over 85% are singletons. Sequences were obtained from peripheral blood. The receptors originated from a man in his forties or fifties with active COVID-19. Both conserved end residues are part of each CDR3. The D gene is left open where the match is weak. Clone size is not always given. Where it is, it says once, few, many or a class for expanded clones.

NA	TRBV7-9	NA	TRBJ1-1	CASSQGRGLPEAFF	TGTGCCAGCAGCCAGGGGCGCGGGCTTCCTGAAGCTTTCTTT
NA	TRBV5-4	NA	TRBJ2-3	CASSLSPRGGDTQYF	TGTGCCAGCAGCCTTTCCCCTAGGGGGGGAGATACGCAGTATTTT
TRBD1	TRBV6-6	few	TRBJ1-6	CASSQDRGRNNSPLHF	TGTGCCAGCAGCCAGGACAGGGGGCGGAATAATTCACCCCTCCACTTT
NA	TRBV7-9	NA	TRBJ1-4	CASRYEGGNEKLFF	TGTGCCAGCAGATACGAGGGGGGGAATGAAAAACTGTTTTTT
NA	TRBV5-1	NA	TRBJ2-2	CASSLDRRNTGELFF	TGCGCCAGCAGCCTAGACAGGAGGAACACCGGGGAGCTGTTTTTT
TRBD2	TRBV20-1	NA	TRBJ2-1	CSASGSSGSYNEQFF	TGCAGTGCTAGTGGCTCTAGCGGTTCCTACAATGAGCAGTTCTTC
NA	TRBV27	NA	TRBJ2-7	CASSLLAVRDSYEQYF	TGTGCCAGCAGTTTATTGGCAGTACGTGACTCCTACGAGCAGTACTTC
TRBD2	TRBV7-2	NA	TRBJ2-7	CASSTGLALEQYF	TGTGCCAGCAGCACCGGACTAGCGTTAGAGCAGTACTTC
NA	TRBV7-2	NA	TRBJ2-5	CASSAVGLRQETQYF	TGTGCCAGCAGCGCCGTTGGGCTCCGCCAAGAGACCCAGTACTTC
NA	TRBV19	NA	TRBJ1-1	CASTDRRRLNTEAFF	TGTGCCAGTACCGATAGGAGGAGATTGAACACTGAAGCTTTCTTT
TRBD1	TRBV6-5	NA	TRBJ2-1	CATGGAYNEQFF	TGTGCCACAGGGGGAGCCTACAATGAGCAGTTCTTC
TRBD2	TRBV9	NA	TRBJ2-1	CASSVVSGSPYNEQFF	TGTGCCAGCAGCGTAGTTAGCGGGAGTCCCTACAATGAGCAGTTCTTC
TRBD2	TRBV4-1	NA	TRBJ2-4	CASSPGLAESLAKNIQYF	TGCGCCAGCAGCCCGGGACTAGCGGAGTCACTAGCCAAAAACATTCAGTACTTC
TRBD1	TRBV30	NA	TRBJ1-6	CAWTLGDRTSYNSPLHF	TGTGCCTGGACGCTCGGGGACAGGACCTCCTATAATTCACCCCTCCACTTT
NA	TRBV4-3	NA	TRBJ2-2	CASSQGQTGELFF	TGCGCCAGCAGCCAAGGGCAAACCGGGGAGCTGTTTTTT
TRBD2	TRBV4-2	NA	TRBJ2-5	CASSQDLAGELGETQYF	TGTGCCAGCAGCCAAGATTTGGCGGGGGAATTAGGGGAGACCCAGTACTTC
TRBD2	TRBV27	few	TRBJ2-2	CASSLRKGVVAGVAGELFF	TGTGCCAGCAGTTTAAGGAAGGGGGTAGTAGCGGGAGTCGCCGGGGAGCTGTTTTTT
TRBD2	TRBV2	NA	TRBJ2-5	CASSDEGGLQETQYF	TGTGCCAGCAGTGACGAGGGAGGGCTCCAAGAGACCCAGTACTTC